These 15 T cell receptor beta chains came from one sample sequenced in a study of T cells after yellow fever vaccination (dated by TCRdb to between 2018 and 2021). Receptors were amplified or captured by 5' RACE. Instrument on record: Illumina NovaSeq 6000. TCRdb cleaned the public reads at Q25 with fastp, built clones with MiXCR and kept in-frame beta chains. Each CDR3 protein gets just one entry, which takes the most common genes and DNA from the rows behind it. The sample profile shows about 330,000 distinct CDR3 sequences; roughly 3.9% of them were found once. The ten largest clones capture around 23% of the sample. This sample's treatment or condition label indicates: live attenuated yellow fever vaccine strain. This specimen was PBMCs, taken 5 days after the yellow fever booster vaccination. The receptors come from a man aged 18 to 35 who received the YFV17D yellow fever vaccine.

This clonotype showed up just a few times. V and J are TRBV6-2 or TRBV6-3 and TRBJ1-5; the match to TRBD1 covers 9 bases. Trimming cost V 3 bases and J 4 bases; bases outside gene matches: 10. The CDR3 has 17 residues. CDR1 and CDR2 (germline): MNHEY, SVGEGT. The CDR3 is CASSYTPRQGVNQPQHF. CDR3 nucleotide sequence: TGTGCCAGCAGTTATACTCCTCGACAGGGGGTTAATCAGCCCCAGCATTTT.

The V and J genes are TRBV12-3 or TRBV12-4 and TRBJ1-5, with TRBD1 identical over 7 bases. This CDR3 has 15 amino acids. The V segment lost 6 bases and the J segment 4 bases; nucleotides outside the gene matches: 9. Here the CDR3 DNA reads TGTGCCAGCAGCAAGGGGGCACTTAGAAATCAGCCCCAGCATTTT. Amino acid sequence: CASSKGALRNQPQHF.

This clonotype has a handful of counts. The chain uses TRBV12-3 or TRBV12-4 and TRBJ1-5; D possibly corresponds to TRBD1 (5 bases). The CDR3 has 14 amino acids. With 6 bases removed from V and 6 bases from J, the gap between germline ends came to 15 bases. The chain's CDR3 is CASSQGRVGQPQHF. In DNA form, the CDR3 reads TGTGCCAGCAGCCAAGGCAGGGTCGGTCAGCCCCAGCATTTT.

This clonotype was recorded a few times. V is TRBV9 and J is TRBJ2-7; 9 positions agree with TRBD1. CDR3 size: 15 residues. Looked up from germline, CDR1 is SGDLS and CDR2 is YYNGEE. V lost 2 bases, J lost 6 bases, and 9 bases stayed unmatched. Written as DNA, the CDR3 is TGTGCCAGCAGCGTCGGGAACAGGGGGCCAGGCGAGCAGTACTTC. Translation: CASSVGNRGPGEQYF.

There are many counts of this clonotype. This chain uses TRBV15 with TRBJ2-2; the D is unclear. Trimming removed 1 base at V and 3 bases at J, with 6 bases between. Germline CDR1 reads LNHNV; CDR2 reads YYDKDF (reference sequence). The CDR3 has 14 amino acids. The CDR3 DNA reads as TGTGCCACCAGCAGAGCAGGCCACACCGGGGAGCTGTTTTTT. This gives the protein CATSRAGHTGELFF.

The chain uses TRBV10-3 and TRBJ1-1, with 7 nucleotides matching TRBD1. Germline assignment: CDR1 ENHRY and CDR2 SYGVKD. The CDR3 contains 12 residues. J was trimmed by 5 bases and V by 6 bases; bases with no gene match: 3. Here the CDR3 reads CAISVQGTEAFF. The CDR3 bases are TGTGCCATCAGCGTACAGGGGACTGAAGCTTTCTTT.

This clonotype has only a few counts. This chain joins TRBV7-6 and TRBJ2-7; TRBD1 matches at 8 bases. The J segment lost 0 bases and the V segment lost 5 bases, leaving 3 bases of the junction unmatched. The CDR3 has 14 amino acids. The V gene's germline CDR1 is SGHVS and CDR2 FNYEAQ. This CDR3 reads CASSPTGGSYEQYF. The CDR3 region has the DNA TGTGCCAGCAGCCCTACAGGGGGCTCCTACGAGCAGTACTTC.

The CDR3 coding sequence is TGCGCCAGCAGCTTGGCTGGTGAGAACGAGCAGTACGTC. Its translation: CASSLAGENEQYV. This sequence joins TRBV5-1 and TRBJ2-7; no firm D call. The CDR3 has 13 residues. The germline V and J ends were trimmed by 0 bases and 5 bases, with 9 bases remaining between them. In germline, CDR1 is SGHRS, CDR2 YFSETQ.

The gene calls are TRBV12-3 or TRBV12-4 and TRBJ1-2; TRBD1 agrees at 8 bases. V was pared by 7 bases and J by 4 bases, with 8 bases of the junction left unmatched. The CDR3 runs to 14 residues. CDR3 DNA: TGTGCCAGCACCTGGACAGGGAGTGGCTATGGCTACACCTTC. This translates into CASTWTGSGYGYTF.

This clonotype was detected many times. The J gene is TRBJ2-3, the V gene TRBV12-3 or TRBV12-4; D remains unclear. Trimming took off 1 base at V and 4 bases at J, with 12 bases between the two ends. The CDR3 sequence is 15 residues long. CDR3 sequence reads: CASSLEATGADTQYF. CDR3 sequence (DNA): TGTGCCAGCAGTTTAGAGGCTACTGGGGCAGATACGCAGTATTTT.

In its sample, this clonotype was seen many times. J is TRBJ2-7 and V is TRBV6-6; TRBD1 aligns across 12 bases. Germline V lookup: CDR1 MNHNY, CDR2 SVGAGI (reference sequence). This CDR3 region has 16 residues. The ends lost 6 bases at V and 1 base at J; junction bases unmatched: 7. The CDR3 is CASSLPGQGASYEQYF. In DNA form, the CDR3 reads TGTGCCAGCAGCCTCCCGGGACAGGGGGCTTCCTACGAGCAGTACTTC.

To note about this clonotype: One end of the junction varies from germline; a read error may be responsible. V and J are TRBV7-9 and TRBJ1-2; D is ambiguous. Per the germline V gene, CDR1 is SEHNR and CDR2 is FQNEAQ (reference sequence). The CDR3 is 15 residues long. CDR3: CASGLGARNNYGYTF. CDR3 coding DNA: TGTGCCAGCGGCTTAGGTGCTAGAAATAACTATGGCTACACCTTC.

In this sample, this clonotype turned up many times. The chain links TRBV11-2 to TRBJ2-3, with 9 bases that match TRBD1. The germline V gene has CDR1 SGHAT and CDR2 FQNNGV. The CDR3 is 15 residues long. V was pared by 3 bases and J by 3 bases, with 4 bases of the junction left unmatched. CDR3 DNA sequence: TGTGCCAGCAGCTTCGGGACAGGGTTAACAGATACGCAGTATTTT. It specifies CASSFGTGLTDTQYF.

This clonotype was seen more than once but under ten times. This chain joins TRBV10-2 and TRBJ2-1, with no clear D. This CDR3 contains 18 residues. Trimming took 6 bases from V and 1 from J, leaving 22 bases between them. CDR1 is WSHSY, CDR2 SAAADI, per germline. CDR3 DNA: TGCGCCAGCAGGGAGACGTTCCTCCGCAGCCAGTCCTACAATGAGCAGTTCTTC. Amino acids: CASRETFLRSQSYNEQFF.

The chain links TRBV7-3 to TRBJ2-3; a weak D match, TRBD2 (5 bases). Germline V gene data show CDR1 as SGHTA and CDR2 as FQGTGA. The ends were cut back, 5 bases at V and 0 bases at J, with 15 bases in the middle. This CDR3 contains 16 residues. CDR3 sequence: CASSPRIATSTDTQYF. The CDR3 nucleotides are TGTGCCAGCAGCCCCCGGATAGCGACGAGCACAGATACGCAGTATTTT.